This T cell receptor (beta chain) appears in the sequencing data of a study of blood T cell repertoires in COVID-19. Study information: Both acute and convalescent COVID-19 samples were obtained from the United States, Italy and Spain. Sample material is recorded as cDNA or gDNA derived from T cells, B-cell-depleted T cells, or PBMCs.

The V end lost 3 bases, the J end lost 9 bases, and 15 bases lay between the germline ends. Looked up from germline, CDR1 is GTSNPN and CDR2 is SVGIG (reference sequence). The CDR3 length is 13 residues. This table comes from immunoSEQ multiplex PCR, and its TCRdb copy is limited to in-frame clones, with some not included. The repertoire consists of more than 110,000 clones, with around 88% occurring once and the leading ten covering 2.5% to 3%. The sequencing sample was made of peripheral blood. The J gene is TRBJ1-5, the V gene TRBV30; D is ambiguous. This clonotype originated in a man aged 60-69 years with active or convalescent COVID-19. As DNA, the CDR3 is TGTGCCTGGAGCCTGGGCGGGGTACGGCCCCAGCATTTT. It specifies CAWSLGGVRPQHF. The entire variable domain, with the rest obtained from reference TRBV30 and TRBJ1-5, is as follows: SQTIHQWPATLVQPVGSPLSLECTVEGTSNPNLYWYRQAAGRGLQLLFYSVGIGQISSEVPQNLSASRPQDRQFILSSKKLLLSDSGFYLCAWSLGGVRPQHFGDGTRLSIL.